The 3 T cell receptor beta chains listed next were all sequenced from one sample in a study of CD8 T cells in Susac syndrome (dated by TCRdb to 2018 to 2020). The library came from the immunoSEQ multiplex PCR assay. RNA was extracted using the RNeasy kit, and roughly 0.45 to 1 microgram was reverse transcribed with random hexamers. TCRdb reprocessing: public reads trimmed at Q25 with fastp, clones called with MiXCR, in-frame beta chains kept. Rows with a matching CDR3 protein are joined into one entry that keeps the most common DNA and genes. The sample includes approximately 230,000 distinct CDR3 sequences, with approximately 92% observed a single time. Roughly 0.07% of the sample rests with the top ten. The sequenced sample consisted of CD4+ T cells from PBMCs. These receptors came from a human donor with multiple sclerosis.

This sequence joins TRBV7-3 and TRBJ1-1, with D uncertain. Germline V CDR1 and CDR2: SGHTA, FQGTGA. Trimming pared 2 bases from V and 1 base from J, leaving 8 bases between. This CDR3 has 14 amino acids. Here the CDR3 DNA reads TGTGCCAGCAGCTTAGCGGCCACGAACACTGAAGCTTTCTTT. This codes for CASSLAATNTEAFF.

Only a few counts were recorded for this clonotype. The chain uses TRBV6-2 or TRBV6-3 and TRBJ1-1; D is unresolved. Trimming removed 3 bases from V and 0 bases from J, with 8 bases in between. Germline V gene sequence: CDR1 MNHEY, CDR2 SVGEGT. The CDR3 covers 14 residues. The DNA of the CDR3 is TGTGCCAGCAGTTATGGGAGAATGAACACTGAAGCTTTCTTT. Its translation is CASSYGRMNTEAFF.

V usage is TRBV13 and J usage is TRBJ2-3, with a possible D match to TRBD1 (6 bases). CDR1 is PRHDT, CDR2 FYEKMQ, per germline (reference sequence). This CDR3 region has 14 residues. V shed 5 bases and J shed 2 bases, with 11 bases lying between them. CDR3 nucleotides: TGTGCCAGCAGCCCTGACAGGCCCACAGATACGCAGTATTTT. Its protein is CASSPDRPTDTQYF.